Shown below are 3 T cell receptor beta chains from a single sample sequenced in a study of technical replicates of blood from a few donors. The method was immunoSEQ multiplex PCR; TCRdb's version includes in-frame clones alone and lacks a portion of them. The repertoire holds 55,000 to 75,000 clones, roughly nine tenths seen once, with approximately 4% in the top ten. Sequenced material: PBMCs. All receptors derive from a human donor in good health. Some clones in this sample may be carry-over from other donors' samples.

In its sample, this clone was seen once. This sequence joins TRBV5-1 and TRBJ2-1; 8 nucleotides align to TRBD2. Germline CDR1 and CDR2: SGHRS and YFSETQ. The CDR3 totals 15 residues. After removal of 2 bases from V and 8 bases from J, the junction contained 9 bases not matched to a gene. CDR3 region: CASSLAGALWDEQFF. In DNA, the CDR3 is TGCGCCAGCAGCTTAGCGGGGGCTTTGTGGGATGAGCAGTTCTTC.

The chain has TRBV4-2 and TRBJ2-5, with 10 positions matching TRBD2. This CDR3 spans 17 amino acids. CDR1 LGHNA and CDR2 YNFKEQ come from the germline V gene. V was clipped by 0 bases and J by 5 bases; unmatched bases: 9. The DNA of the CDR3 is TGTGCCAGCAGCCAAGAGAAATTAGCGGGGGGCGGGGAGACCCAGTACTTC. Translation gives CASSQEKLAGGGETQYF.

CDR3: CASSEHGTGISRRDEQFF. CDR3 DNA: TGTGCCAGCAGTGAACACGGGACAGGGATTTCGCGGCGCGATGAGCAGTTCTTC. This rearrangement joins TRBV6-1 to TRBJ2-1, with 9 bases lining up with TRBD1. The CDR3 covers 18 residues. V was pared by 2 bases and J by 8 bases, with 16 bases of the junction left unmatched. Germline CDR1 is MNHNS and CDR2 is SASEGT.